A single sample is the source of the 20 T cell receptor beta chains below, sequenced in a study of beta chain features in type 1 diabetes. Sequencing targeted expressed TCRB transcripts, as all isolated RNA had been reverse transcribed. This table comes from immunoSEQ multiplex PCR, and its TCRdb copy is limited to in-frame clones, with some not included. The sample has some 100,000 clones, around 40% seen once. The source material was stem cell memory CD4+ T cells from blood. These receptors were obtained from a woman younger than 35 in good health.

The CDR3 is CASSVTAGFTDTQYF. CDR3 nucleotide sequence: TGTGCCAGCAGCGTAACCGCGGGATTCACAGATACGCAGTATTTT. The chain uses TRBV9 and TRBJ2-3; maybe TRBD2 (6 bases). CDR1 SGDLS and CDR2 YYNGEE come from the germline V gene. This CDR3 has 15 amino acids. Trimming took 1 base from V and 2 from J, leaving 11 bases between them.

CDR3 in amino acids: CASSVGLPYYEQYF. CDR3 nucleotide sequence: TGTGCCAGCAGCGTAGGTCTACCCTACTACGAGCAGTACTTC. The V gene is TRBV9, the J gene TRBJ2-7; D not certain. Trimming cost V 0 bases and J 3 bases, with 10 bases left between them. Germline CDR1 reads SGDLS; CDR2 reads YYNGEE. The CDR3 covers 14 residues.

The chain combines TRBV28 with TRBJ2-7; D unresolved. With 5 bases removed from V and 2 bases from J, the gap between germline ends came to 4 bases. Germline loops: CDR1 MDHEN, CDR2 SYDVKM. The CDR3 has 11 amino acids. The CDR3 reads CASSLAYEQYF. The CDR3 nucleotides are TGTGCCAGCAGTCTTGCCTACGAGCAGTACTTC.

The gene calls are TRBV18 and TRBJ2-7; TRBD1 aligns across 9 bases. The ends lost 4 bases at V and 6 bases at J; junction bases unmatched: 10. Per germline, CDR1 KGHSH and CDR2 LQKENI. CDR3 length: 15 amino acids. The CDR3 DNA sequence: TGTGCCAGCTCACGGCTCGGGACAGGGAGGCGCGAGCAGTACTTC. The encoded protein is CASSRLGTGRREQYF.

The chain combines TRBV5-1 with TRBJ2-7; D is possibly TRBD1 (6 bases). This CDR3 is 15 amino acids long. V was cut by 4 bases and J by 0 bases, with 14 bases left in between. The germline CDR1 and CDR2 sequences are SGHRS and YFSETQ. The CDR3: CASSAPGVPSYEQYF. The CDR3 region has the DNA TGCGCCAGCAGCGCACCAGGGGTTCCCTCCTACGAGCAGTACTTC.

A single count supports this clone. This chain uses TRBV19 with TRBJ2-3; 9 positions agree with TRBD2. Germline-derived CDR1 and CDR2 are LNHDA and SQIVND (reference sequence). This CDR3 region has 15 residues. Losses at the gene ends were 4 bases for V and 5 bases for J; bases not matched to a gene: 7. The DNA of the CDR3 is TGTGCCAGTAGTAAGCGGGAGGTTAAGGTAGATACGCAGTATTTT. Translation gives CASSKREVKVDTQYF.

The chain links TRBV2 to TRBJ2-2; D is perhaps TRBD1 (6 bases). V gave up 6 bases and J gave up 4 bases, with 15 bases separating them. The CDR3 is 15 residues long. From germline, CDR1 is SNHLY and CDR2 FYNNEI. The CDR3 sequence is CASRTNRAATGELFF. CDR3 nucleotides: TGTGCCAGCAGAACCAACAGGGCCGCCACCGGGGAGCTGTTTTTT.

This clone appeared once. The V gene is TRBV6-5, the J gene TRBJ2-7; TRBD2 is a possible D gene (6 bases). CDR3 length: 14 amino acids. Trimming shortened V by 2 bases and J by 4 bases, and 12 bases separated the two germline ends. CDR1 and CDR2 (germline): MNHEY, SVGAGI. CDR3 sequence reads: CASSYRDLGYEQYF. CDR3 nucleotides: TGTGCCAGCAGTTACCGGGACTTGGGTTACGAGCAGTACTTC.

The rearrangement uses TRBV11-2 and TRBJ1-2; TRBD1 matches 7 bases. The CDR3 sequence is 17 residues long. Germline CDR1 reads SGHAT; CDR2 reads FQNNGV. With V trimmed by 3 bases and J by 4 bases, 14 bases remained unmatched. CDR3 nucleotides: TGTGCCAGCAGCTTTATTATTCCGGGACAGCTTATCTATGGCTACACCTTC. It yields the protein CASSFIIPGQLIYGYTF.

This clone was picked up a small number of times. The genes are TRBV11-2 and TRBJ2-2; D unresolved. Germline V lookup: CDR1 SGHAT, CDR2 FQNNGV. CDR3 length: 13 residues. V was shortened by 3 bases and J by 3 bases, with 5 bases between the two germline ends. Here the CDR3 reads CASSFRDTGELFF. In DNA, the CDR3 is TGTGCCAGCAGCTTCCGGGACACCGGGGAGCTGTTTTTT.

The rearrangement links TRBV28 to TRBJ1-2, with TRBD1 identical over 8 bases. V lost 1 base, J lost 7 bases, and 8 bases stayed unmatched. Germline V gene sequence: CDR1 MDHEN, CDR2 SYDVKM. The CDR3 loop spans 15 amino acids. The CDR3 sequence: CASSLLGGQAVGYTF. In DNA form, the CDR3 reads TGTGCCAGCAGTTTATTAGGGGGACAGGCGGTTGGCTACACCTTC.

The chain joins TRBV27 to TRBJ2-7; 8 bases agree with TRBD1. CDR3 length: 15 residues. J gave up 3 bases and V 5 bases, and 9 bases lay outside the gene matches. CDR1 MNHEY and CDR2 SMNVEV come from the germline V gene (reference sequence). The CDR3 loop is CASSPRGQALYEQYF. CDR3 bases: TGTGCCAGCAGTCCACGGGGACAGGCCCTCTACGAGCAGTACTTC.

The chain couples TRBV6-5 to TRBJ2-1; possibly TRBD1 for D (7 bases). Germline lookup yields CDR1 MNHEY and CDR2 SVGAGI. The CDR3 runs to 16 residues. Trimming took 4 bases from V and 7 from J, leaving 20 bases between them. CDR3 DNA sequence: TGTGCCAGCAGTTTCGGCGGGGCAGGGGGACAGAATGAGCAGTTCTTC. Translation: CASSFGGAGGQNEQFF.

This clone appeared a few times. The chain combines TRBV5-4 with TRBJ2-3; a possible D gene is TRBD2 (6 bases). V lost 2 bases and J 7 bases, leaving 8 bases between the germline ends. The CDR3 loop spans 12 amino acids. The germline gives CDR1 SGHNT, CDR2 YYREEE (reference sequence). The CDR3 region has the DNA TGTGCCAGCAGCTTTGGGGGGTATACGCAGTATTTT. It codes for CASSFGGYTQYF.

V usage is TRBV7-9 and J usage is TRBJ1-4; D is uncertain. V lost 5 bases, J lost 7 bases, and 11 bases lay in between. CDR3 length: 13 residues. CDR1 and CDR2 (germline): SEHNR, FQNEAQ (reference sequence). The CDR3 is CASSPRFGEKLFF. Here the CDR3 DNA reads TGTGCCAGCAGCCCGAGGTTTGGTGAAAAACTGTTTTTT.

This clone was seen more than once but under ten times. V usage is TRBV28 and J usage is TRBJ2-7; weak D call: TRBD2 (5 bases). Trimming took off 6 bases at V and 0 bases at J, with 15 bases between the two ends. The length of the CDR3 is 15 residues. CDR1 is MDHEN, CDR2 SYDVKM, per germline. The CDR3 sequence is CASRSLASGSYEQYF. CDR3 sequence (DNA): TGTGCCAGCAGATCCCTAGCTTCTGGCTCCTACGAGCAGTACTTC. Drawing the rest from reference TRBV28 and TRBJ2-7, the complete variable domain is DVKVTQSSRYLVKRTGEKVFLECVQDMDHENMFWYRQDPGLGLRLIYFSYDVKMKEKGDIPEGYSVSREKKERFSLILESASTNQTSMYLCASRSLASGSYEQYFGPGTRLTVT.

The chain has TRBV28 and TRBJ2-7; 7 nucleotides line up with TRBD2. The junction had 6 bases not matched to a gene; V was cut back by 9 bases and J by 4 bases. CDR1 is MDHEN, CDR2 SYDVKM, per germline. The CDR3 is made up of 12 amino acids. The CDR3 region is CASVGTIYEQYF. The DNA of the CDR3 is TGTGCCAGTGTCGGGACTATATACGAGCAGTACTTC.

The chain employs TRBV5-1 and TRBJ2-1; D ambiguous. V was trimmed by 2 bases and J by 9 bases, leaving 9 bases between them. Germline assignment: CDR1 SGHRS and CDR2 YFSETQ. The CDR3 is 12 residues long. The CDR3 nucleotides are TGCGCCAGCAGCTTACAATATACTGAGCAGTTCTTC. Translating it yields CASSLQYTEQFF.

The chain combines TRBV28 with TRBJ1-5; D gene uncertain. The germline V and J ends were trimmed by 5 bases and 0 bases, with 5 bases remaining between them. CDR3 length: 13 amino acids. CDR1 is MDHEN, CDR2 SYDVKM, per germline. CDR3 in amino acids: CASSPHSNQPQHF. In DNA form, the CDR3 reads TGTGCCAGCAGTCCCCATAGCAATCAGCCCCAGCATTTT.

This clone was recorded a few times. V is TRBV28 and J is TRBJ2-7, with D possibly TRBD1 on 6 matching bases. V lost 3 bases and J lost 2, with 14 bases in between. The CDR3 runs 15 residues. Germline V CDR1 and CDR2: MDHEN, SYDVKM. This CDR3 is CASSFSDRPAYEQYF. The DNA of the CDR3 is TGTGCCAGCAGTTTCTCCGACAGGCCAGCCTACGAGCAGTACTTC.